A selection of T cell receptor beta chains follows, all from one sample in a study of monozygotic twins with inflammatory bowel disease. TCRdb reprocessed the 5' RACE reads; each CDR3 protein has one entry and no DNA is given. Its table records about 130,000 distinct CDR3 sequences. Sequenced material: blood. Receptor source: a human donor with ulcerative colitis or Crohn's disease, or a healthy co-twin of an affected twin (not recorded which). Each CDR3 is given with its conserved first and last residue. Fields, in order: V gene, J gene, CDR3 protein.

v_call: TRBV30
j_call: TRBJ1-6
cdr3_aa: CAWSADRGWSDSPLHF

v_call: TRBV5-1
j_call: TRBJ1-1
cdr3_aa: CASSFGQGANTEAFF

v_call: TRBV11-2
j_call: TRBJ2-6
cdr3_aa: CASSLVASEAGANVLTF

v_call: TRBV27
j_call: TRBJ2-1
cdr3_aa: CASSYGFVANEQFF

v_call: TRBV29-1
j_call: TRBJ1-1
cdr3_aa: CSHGTGVDITEAFF

v_call: TRBV2
j_call: TRBJ2-3
cdr3_aa: CAGGAHTDTQYF

v_call: TRBV3-1
j_call: TRBJ2-5
cdr3_aa: CASSQVDGETQYF

v_call: TRBV5-5
j_call: TRBJ2-3
cdr3_aa: CASSLEQDTDTQYF

v_call: TRBV5-1
j_call: TRBJ2-5
cdr3_aa: CASSLGLAITTQYF

v_call: TRBV20-1
j_call: TRBJ1-2
cdr3_aa: CSADKDTEHGYTF

v_call: TRBV5-4
j_call: TRBJ2-5
cdr3_aa: CASSLVRPGGETQYF

v_call: TRBV20-1
j_call: TRBJ2-1
cdr3_aa: CSARRTVYNEQFF

v_call: TRBV5-1
j_call: TRBJ2-5
cdr3_aa: CASSSDGDPQETQYF

v_call: TRBV5-6
j_call: TRBJ2-1
cdr3_aa: CASSTYILAGLLYNEQFF

v_call: TRBV7-2
j_call: TRBJ2-3
cdr3_aa: CASSLGPTDTQYF

v_call: TRBV20-1
j_call: TRBJ2-1
cdr3_aa: CSASVGVPYNEQFF

v_call: TRBV5-4
j_call: TRBJ2-3
cdr3_aa: CASSLDWDTQYF